One and the same sample provided the 13 T cell receptor beta chains below, sequenced in a study of T cells in Graves' hyperthyroidism and ophthalmopathy. Amplification targeted TCR beta CDR3 regions from RNA transcripts. TCR CDR3 regions were first amplified by RT-PCR with HTBI primers. TCRdb reanalysed the multiplex PCR reads using MiXCR and keeps one entry per CDR3 protein. This table holds 400,000 or so distinct CDR3 sequences, roughly 15% found once. The specimen was blood. Every receptor here comes from a woman in her 30s with Graves' ophthalmopathy.

This clonotype was counted a few times. The V gene is TRBV14, the J gene TRBJ1-2; D is perhaps TRBD1 (6 bases). Germline loops: CDR1 SGHDN, CDR2 FVKESK. The V gene lost 1 base and the J gene lost 5 bases, with 17 bases spanning the gap. This CDR3 has 16 residues. As DNA, the CDR3 is TGTGCCAGCAGCCAAGTTTCGGGGGCCCCGATATATGGCTACACCTTC. Encoded protein: CASSQVSGAPIYGYTF.

The chain links TRBV20-1 to TRBJ1-2; TRBD1 matches at 8 bases. V was pared by 1 base and J by 4 bases, with 8 bases of the junction left unmatched. From germline, CDR1 is DFQATT and CDR2 SNEGSKA (reference sequence). This CDR3 has 15 residues. The CDR3 region is CSARVQGAQAYGYTF. CDR3 nucleotides: TGCAGTGCTAGAGTCCAGGGGGCGCAGGCCTATGGCTACACCTTC.

This clonotype was seen many times. The chain is built from TRBV6-1 and TRBJ2-1, with 7 bases that match TRBD2. CDR3 length: 18 amino acids. Trimming at V came to 10 bases and at J to 5 bases, leaving 23 bases not matched to a gene. Germline CDR1 and CDR2: MNHNS and SASEGT. The CDR3 here is CATDSLPPVLAADNEQFF. The CDR3 coding sequence is TGTGCCACAGACTCACTACCTCCCGTGCTAGCGGCGGACAATGAGCAGTTCTTC.

This clonotype was counted many times. The chain employs TRBV3-1 and TRBJ1-1, with D maybe TRBD1 (6 bases). CDR1 is LGHDT, CDR2 YNNKEL, per germline (reference sequence). CDR3 length equals 19 residues. Deletions cut 3 bases from V and 1 base from J, with 24 bases between. For the CDR3, the DNA is TGTGCCAGCAGCCACGCTAGGGGGTCCCCTCGCCCAGGGAACACTGAAGCTTTCTTT. Encoded protein: CASSHARGSPRPGNTEAFF.

The rearrangement links TRBV5-1 to TRBJ2-1; D possibly corresponds to TRBD2 (7 bases). Between the trimmed V and J ends, which lost 0 bases and 0 bases, there was a span of 28 bases. CDR1 is SGHRS and CDR2 is YFSETQ in the germline V gene. CDR3 length: 22 residues. CDR3 loop: CASSLVPGTRGRGGGSYNEQFF. In DNA form, the CDR3 reads TGCGCCAGCAGCTTGGTCCCTGGGACCCGCGGTAGGGGGGGAGGCTCCTACAATGAGCAGTTCTTC.

This clonotype was detected ten times or more. The chain has TRBV24-1 and TRBJ2-7, with D maybe TRBD1 (6 bases). The V gene lost 3 bases and the J gene lost 7 bases, with 12 bases spanning the gap. The CDR3 loop spans 13 amino acids. Germline V gene lookup returns CDR1 KGHDR and CDR2 SFDVKD. CDR3 sequence: CATSDTRTEEQYF. CDR3 DNA: TGTGCCACCAGTGATACCCGGACAGAAGAGCAGTACTTC.

This chain uses TRBV20-1 with TRBJ2-6; D gene unclear. V was shortened by 1 base and J by 0 bases, with 13 bases between the two germline ends. CDR3 length: 17 amino acids. Germline V CDR1 and CDR2: DFQATT, SNEGSKA (reference sequence). The CDR3, as DNA: TGCAGTGCTAGAGTTTCCGGACGGCGCTCTGGGGCCAACGTCCTGACTTTC. Translation gives CSARVSGRRSGANVLTF.

This clonotype was recorded at least ten times. The rearrangement joins TRBV3-1 to TRBJ1-6; TRBD1 aligns across 10 bases. The CDR3 spans 13 residues. J lost 8 bases, V lost 6 bases, and 1 base had no gene match. CDR1 and CDR2 from the germline V gene are LGHDT and YNNKEL (reference sequence). The CDR3 reads CASSGQGDSPLHF. The CDR3, as DNA: TGTGCCAGCAGTGGACAGGGGGATTCACCCCTCCACTTT.

The chain is built from TRBV6-2 or TRBV6-3 and TRBJ1-2; TRBD1 matches 10 bases. Germline-derived CDR1 and CDR2 are MNHEY and SVGEGT. This CDR3 is 14 amino acids long. V was pared by 5 bases and J by 6 bases, with 6 bases of the junction left unmatched. This CDR3 reads CASSGPGQGHGYTF. The CDR3, as DNA: TGTGCCAGCAGTGGACCGGGACAGGGGCATGGCTACACCTTC.

This clonotype was seen many times. This chain links TRBV12-3 or TRBV12-4 with TRBJ1-6, with D possibly being TRBD1 (5 bases). This CDR3 region has 16 residues. V lost 4 bases and J 8 bases, leaving 18 bases between the germline ends. The CDR3 loop is CASSWGLPLGDSPLHF. CDR3 DNA: TGTGCCAGCAGTTGGGGACTGCCCCTCGGCGATTCACCCCTCCACTTT.

Comments on this clonotype: A junction end diverges from the germline sequence, so it may reflect a read error. The J gene is TRBJ2-6, the V gene TRBV15; TRBD1 might be the D (5 bases). Germline V gene lookup returns CDR1 LNHNV and CDR2 YYDKDF (reference sequence). CDR3 length: 15 amino acids. In nucleotides, the CDR3 is TGTGCCACCAGCAGAGCCCTTTCTGGGGCCAGCGTCCTGACTTTC. Protein product: CATSRALSGASVLTF. The full variable domain, its missing parts supplied by reference TRBV15 and TRBJ2-6, is DAMVIQNPRYQVTQFGKPVTLSCSQTLNHNVMYWYQQKSSQAPKLLFHYYDKDFNNEADTPDNFQSRRPNTSFCFLDIRSPGLGDTAMYLCATSRALSGASVLTFGAGSRLTVL.

This chain uses TRBV4-2 with TRBJ2-5; D gene ambiguous. V was pared by 3 bases and J by 7 bases, with 18 bases between. The V gene's germline CDR1 is LGHNA and CDR2 YNFKEQ. There are 15 residues in the CDR3. The CDR3 coding sequence is TGTGCCAGCAGCCAGACTGGAGTCTCCGAGGCGACCCAGTACTTC. Translating gives CASSQTGVSEATQYF.

This clonotype has ten or more counts. The V and J genes are TRBV7-2 and TRBJ2-3; D tentatively reads TRBD1 or TRBD2 (5 bases each). This CDR3 has 14 amino acids. Between the trimmed V and J ends, which lost 4 bases and 0 bases, there was a span of 8 bases. CDR1 SGHTA and CDR2 FQGNSA come from the germline V gene. The CDR3 DNA follows: TGTGCCAGCAGCTGGGACCTTAGCACAGATACGCAGTATTTT. Translation: CASSWDLSTDTQYF.